This TCR beta chain was found in a study of beta chain features in type 1 diabetes. Study context: There was similarity between patients and healthy donors in age, gender and cell yields.

Expressed TCRB transcripts were sequenced after all isolated RNA was converted to cDNA. Libraries were prepared by immunoSEQ multiplex PCR; TCRdb keeps only in-frame clonotypes and omits some of them. The sample lists around 250,000 clones, around 22% occurring once. Notes on this clone: The antigen remains unidentified.

Study-level results: Cells with high TCR expression could be over-represented by cDNA sequencing. Moderate yet significant TCRB CDR3 shortening was seen in Type 1 diabetes patients in all four CD4+ subsets. Lower insertion and higher deletion counts appeared at VDJ junctions in type 1 diabetes patients. The naive, central memory and Treg TCRB repertoires showed an apparent similarity that was greater among patients than among healthy donors.

The sequence was obtained from a woman in her 30s with type 1 diabetes. Sequences were obtained from naive CD4+ T cells from blood.

The CDR3 sequence: CASSPGRSDQPQHF. The CDR3 nucleotides read TGCGCCAGCAGCCCGGGAAGAAGCGATCAGCCCCAGCATTTT. This chain joins TRBV5-1 and TRBJ1-5; D is uncertain. The CDR3 covers 14 residues. V was pared by 4 bases and J by 5 bases, with 13 bases between. CDR1 is SGHRS and CDR2 is YFSETQ in the germline V gene.